The rows below give T cell receptor beta chains drawn from one sample of a study of T cell clones after liver transplantation. Clones were sequenced by immunoSEQ multiplex PCR, and TCRdb holds only the in-frame ones, with some missing. The sample carries over 100,000 clones, 82% recorded once. The material was CD4+ T cells from blood, obtained before liver transplant. The origin of the receptors is a human donor who received a liver transplant. CDR3s include the opening cysteine and the closing phenylalanine or tryptophan.

v_gene	j_gene	CDR3aa
TRBV18	TRBJ1-4	CASSPDRGMEKLFF
TRBV27	TRBJ2-7	CASSGRSGLPTSGSSYEQYF
TRBV19	TRBJ2-7	CASRLRASGFPYEQYF
TRBV5-8	TRBJ2-5	CASSWTEQETQYF
TRBV7-2	TRBJ2-1	CASSLAGELNEQFF
TRBV5-1	TRBJ2-4	CASSLRSNTILAKNIQYF
TRBV5-1	TRBJ1-2	CASSLTDNYGYTF
TRBV6-5	TRBJ1-2	CASSYEAANYGYTF
TRBV5-1	TRBJ2-2	CASSSGTGVPSGELFF
TRBV7-9	TRBJ2-7	CASSFRGEQYF
TRBV7-3	TRBJ2-1	CASSLTGTGGRNEQFF
TRBV29-1	TRBJ2-7	CSVEEGTGRLNYEQYF
TRBV27	TRBJ1-2	CASSRGREGNYGYTF
TRBV9	TRBJ2-7	CASSASGSGPYEQYF
TRBV27	TRBJ2-3	CASSLPPAEIYTDTQYF
TRBV6-5	TRBJ2-7	CASSPPGLYEQYF
TRBV19	TRBJ2-3	CASKFIGDTQYF
TRBV27	TRBJ2-7	CASKRAGQGYEQYF
TRBV7-2	TRBJ1-5	CASSPGRVSSNQPQHF
TRBV28	TRBJ2-1	CASSPSGRGNNEQFF
TRBV29-1	TRBJ1-1	CSVNRGRVTEAFF
TRBV7-9	TRBJ2-3	CASRRRTSTSDTQYF
TRBV28	TRBJ1-3	CASRLLQGGGNTIYF
TRBV18	TRBJ1-5	CASSPGASTGGGKQPQHF
TRBV27	TRBJ2-1	CASSFRGKQFF
TRBV18	TRBJ1-5	CASSPQTGGGQPQHF
TRBV7-3	TRBJ2-1	CASSLNAPGTSGSQGGNEQFF
TRBV20-1	TRBJ2-7	CSASSGAEQYF
TRBV7-6	TRBJ1-5	CASSLAPDLDSNQPQHF
TRBV4-1	TRBJ1-1	CASSQGNHGGDTEAFF
TRBV6-1	TRBJ1-1	CASSGPQPVGTEAFF
TRBV5-1	TRBJ2-2	CASSRTRDSTNTGELFF
TRBV11-2	TRBJ2-6	CASSPEGGSGANVLTF
TRBV5-4	TRBJ1-1	CASTTGGGLGTEAFF
TRBV2	TRBJ1-3	CASTFTAGNTIYF
TRBV6-4	TRBJ1-1	CASFCRGPLNTEAFF
TRBV6-1	TRBJ2-2	CASSERTSGNTGELFF
TRBV11-3	TRBJ2-2	CASSLEVSGELFF
TRBV20-1	TRBJ1-2	CSAGARGGYTF
TRBV5-4	TRBJ2-7	CASSVDGYEQYF
TRBV7-6	TRBJ2-1	CASSGQSSYNEQFF
TRBV19	TRBJ1-5	CASNDRTETNQPQHF
TRBV27	TRBJ2-3	CASSLRDTQYF
TRBV19	TRBJ2-2	CASNLNGGFTGELFF
TRBV5-1	TRBJ2-5	CASSWTSGETQYF
TRBV19	TRBJ2-7	CASSRGEATLSYEQYF
TRBV7-3	TRBJ2-2	CASSLSSGVTGELFF
TRBV6-1	TRBJ2-7	CASSDWGRTYEQYF
TRBV5-8	TRBJ2-7	CASARGLGLTYEQYF